These 26 T cell receptor beta chains were sequenced from one sample in a study of blood T cell repertoires in COVID-19. Measured with immunoSEQ multiplex PCR; TCRdb has only the in-frame clones, and not every one. This sample has about 160,000 clones, with around 79% found just once. Sequencing was carried out using peripheral blood. The receptor source for this set is a woman aged 60 to 75 with COVID-19, enrolled during active disease.

The rearrangement links TRBV28 to TRBJ2-2; maybe TRBD1 (6 bases). The germline gives CDR1 MDHEN, CDR2 SYDVKM. This CDR3 comprises 14 residues. V shed 7 bases and J shed 3 bases, with 12 bases lying between them. The chain's CDR3 is CASMDRGYTGELFF. CDR3 coding DNA: TGTGCCAGCATGGACAGAGGGTACACCGGGGAGCTGTTTTTT.

CDR3: CASKSLSGAGTQYF. CDR3 coding DNA: TGTGCCAGCAAATCCCTAAGCGGGGCGGGGACCCAGTACTTC. The rearrangement uses TRBV6-5 and TRBJ2-5; TRBD2 agrees at 7 bases. The CDR3 length is 14 residues. The germline CDR1 and CDR2 sequences are MNHEY and SVGAGI. V lost 7 bases and J lost 7; bases outside the gene matches: 12.

The chain carries TRBV6-6 and TRBJ1-3, with 7 bases aligning to TRBD1. Germline CDR1 is MNHNY and CDR2 is SVGAGI (reference sequence). The ends lost 5 bases at V and 0 bases at J; junction bases unmatched: 10. The CDR3 has 17 residues. The CDR3 loop reads CASSRRPDRPSGNTIYF. The CDR3 coding sequence is TGTGCCAGCAGTCGGCGTCCGGACAGGCCCTCTGGAAACACCATATATTTT.

This clone was picked up a small number of times. V is TRBV19 and J is TRBJ1-5; maybe TRBD1 (5 bases). Per germline, CDR1 LNHDA and CDR2 SQIVND (reference sequence). Trimming left V 4 bases short and J 2 bases short, with 21 bases between. This CDR3 comprises 18 residues. Here the CDR3 reads CASSTGSLRTSRNQPQHF. The CDR3 DNA reads TGTGCCAGTAGTACCGGTTCTCTTAGGACATCTCGCAATCAGCCCCAGCATTTT.

This chain uses TRBV15 with TRBJ2-7, with D perhaps TRBD2 (6 bases). The CDR3 extends over 17 amino acids. Germline V gene lookup returns CDR1 LNHNV and CDR2 YYDKDF (reference sequence). Trimming cost V 0 bases and J 4 bases, with 19 bases left between them. This chain's CDR3 is CATSRDLGAGRGYEQYF. CDR3 sequence (DNA): TGTGCCACCAGCAGAGATCTGGGCGCAGGTCGGGGGTACGAGCAGTACTTC.

The V and J genes are TRBV20-1 and TRBJ2-3; the D gene is possibly TRBD2 (5 bases). The CDR3 is 11 amino acids. Trimming pared 7 bases from V and 6 bases from J, leaving 11 bases between. Germline CDR1 DFQATT, CDR2 SNEGSKA (reference sequence). CDR3 nucleotides: TGCAGTGGAGAGGGCTTGGATACGCAGTATTTT. Its translation is CSGEGLDTQYF.

The chain combines TRBV3-1 (or the pseudogene TRBV3-2) with TRBJ1-4; 7 bases map to TRBD1. Trimming at V came to 5 bases and at J to 4 bases, leaving 4 bases not matched to a gene. The germline gives CDR1 LGHDT, CDR2 YNNKEL (reference sequence). The CDR3 spans 14 residues. The CDR3 DNA is TGTGCCAGCAGCTACAGGGGTAGTAATGAAAAACTGTTTTTT. It is translated as CASSYRGSNEKLFF.

The V gene is TRBV20-1, the J gene TRBJ1-2, with D hard to call. The CDR3 spans 11 residues. Trimming took 1 base from V and 5 from J, leaving 5 bases between them. CDR1 DFQATT and CDR2 SNEGSKA come from the germline V gene (reference sequence). The CDR3 sequence is CSARGDYGYTF. In nucleotides, the CDR3 is TGCAGTGCTAGAGGAGATTATGGCTACACCTTC.

The rearrangement links TRBV5-5 to TRBJ2-2; 8 nucleotides match TRBD2. The V gene's germline CDR1 is SGHKS and CDR2 YYEKEE (reference sequence). V was clipped by 4 bases and J by 5 bases; unmatched bases: 10. This CDR3 has 16 amino acids. For the CDR3, the DNA is TGTGCCAGCAGCCTGTACGGGGGGGACGCAACCGGGGAGCTGTTTTTT. It yields the protein CASSLYGGDATGELFF.

The V and J genes are TRBV2 and TRBJ1-5; D is undetermined. There are 15 residues in the CDR3. The V gene lost 0 bases and the J gene lost 6 bases, with 12 bases spanning the gap. Germline lookup yields CDR1 SNHLY and CDR2 FYNNEI. The CDR3 is CASSEALGEFQPQHF. The CDR3 DNA reads TGTGCCAGCAGTGAAGCGCTTGGGGAGTTTCAGCCCCAGCATTTT.

V usage is TRBV7-9 and J usage is TRBJ1-1; tentative D call: TRBD1 (6 bases). In germline, CDR1 is SEHNR, CDR2 FQNEAQ (reference sequence). This CDR3 has 15 residues. V lost 5 bases to trimming and J lost 2 bases, with 15 bases between them. In DNA form, the CDR3 reads TGTGCCAGCAGCCCGGGGGGACACCAAAACACTGAAGCTTTCTTT. This translates into CASSPGGHQNTEAFF.

V usage is TRBV7-9 and J usage is TRBJ1-4; D not certain. The germline V and J ends were trimmed by 9 bases and 8 bases, with 16 bases remaining between them. Germline loops: CDR1 SEHNR, CDR2 FQNEAQ (reference sequence). The CDR3 runs to 13 residues. The CDR3 DNA follows: TGTGCCAGTAATACCGAGCATCAAGAAAAACTGTTTTTT. Its translation is CASNTEHQEKLFF.

V usage is TRBV9 and J usage is TRBJ1-4; unclear D gene. Trimming left V 4 bases short and J 0 bases short, with 7 bases between. CDR3 length: 14 residues. Germline values: CDR1 SGDLS, CDR2 YYNGEE. The CDR3 DNA sequence: TGTGCCAGCAGCTACACCCCAACTAATGAAAAACTGTTTTTT. As protein: CASSYTPTNEKLFF.

This chain joins TRBV6-5 and TRBJ2-7; no reliable D call. The CDR3 loop spans 12 amino acids. V was clipped by 6 bases and J by 2 bases, with 8 bases between them. Germline CDR1 MNHEY, CDR2 SVGAGI. CDR3 protein: CASRSPTYEQYV. The CDR3 DNA is TGTGCCAGCAGAAGCCCGACCTACGAGCAGTACGTC.

The chain couples TRBV7-9 to TRBJ2-1; 8 positions match TRBD2. Germline CDR1 and CDR2: SEHNR and FQNEAQ (reference sequence). Trimming at V came to 8 bases and at J to 8 bases, leaving 23 bases not matched to a gene. The CDR3 loop spans 18 amino acids. The chain's CDR3 is CASAILFSGLANSYEQFF. The CDR3 DNA follows: TGTGCCAGCGCCATCTTGTTCAGCGGACTAGCCAACTCCTATGAGCAGTTCTTC.

This clone has a single count. This chain links TRBV27 with TRBJ2-2; possibly TRBD2 for D (7 bases). The CDR3 has 14 residues. The germline V gene has CDR1 MNHEY and CDR2 SMNVEV (reference sequence). V lost 3 bases and J lost 5, with 10 bases in between. The CDR3 sequence is CASSFGGQTGELFF. As DNA, the CDR3 is TGTGCCAGCAGTTTCGGGGGGCAAACCGGGGAGCTGTTTTTT.

This chain connects TRBV28 to TRBJ2-3; 11 nucleotides match TRBD1. CDR3 length equals 14 residues. V gave up 6 bases and J gave up 1 base; unmatched junction bases: 0. In germline, CDR1 is MDHEN, CDR2 SYDVKM. CDR3 nucleotides: TGTGCCAGCAGGGGACAGGGGGGCACAGATACGCAGTATTTT. It is translated as CASRGQGGTDTQYF.

On this clone: The sample has other DNA sequences that encode this CDR3 too. This CDR3 reads CASSLTGVTGELFF. The CDR3 nucleotides are TGTGCCAGCAGCTTAACAGGAGTGACCGGGGAGCTGTTTTTT. This chain connects TRBV7-3 to TRBJ2-2; unclear D gene. The germline CDR1 and CDR2 sequences are SGHTA and FQGTGA. Trimming left V 0 bases short and J 5 bases short, with 7 bases between. The CDR3 sequence is 14 residues long.

This clone was recorded a few times. V gene TRBV7-3 combines with J gene TRBJ2-3; 12 bases line up with TRBD2. The CDR3 has 15 amino acids. V lost 5 bases, J lost 7 bases, and 7 bases stayed unmatched. From germline, CDR1 is SGHTA and CDR2 FQGTGA. In nucleotides, the CDR3 is TGTGCCAGCAGCCCACAGACTAGCGGGGGAAATACGCAGTATTTT. Amino acid sequence: CASSPQTSGGNTQYF.

V and J are TRBV10-3 and TRBJ2-2, with unresolved D. The germline V and J ends were trimmed by 11 bases and 6 bases, with 10 bases remaining between them. The germline gives CDR1 ENHRY, CDR2 SYGVKD. This CDR3 region has 11 residues. The CDR3 sequence: CAVLGAGELFF. The CDR3 region has the DNA TGTGCCGTCTTAGGAGCCGGGGAGCTGTTTTTT.

As to this clone: The identical CDR3 is also encoded by other nucleotide sequences in the sample. V is TRBV29-1 and J is TRBJ2-7; D may be TRBD2 (5 bases). Per germline, CDR1 SQVTM and CDR2 ANQGSEA. The V end lost 4 bases, the J end lost 0 bases, and 13 bases lay between the germline ends. The CDR3 is 14 amino acids. CDR3 nucleotides: TGCAGCGTTGTATCGAGCGGCAGCTCCTACGAGCAGTACTTC. Translation: CSVVSSGSSYEQYF.

The J gene is TRBJ2-3, the V gene TRBV20-1, with D maybe TRBD1 (5 bases). Germline CDR1 DFQATT, CDR2 SNEGSKA (reference sequence). The CDR3 sequence is 11 residues long. With 6 bases removed from V and 7 bases from J, the gap between germline ends came to 11 bases. In nucleotides, the CDR3 is TGCAGTGCCTCCCCGGACAATACGCAGTATTTT. Amino acids: CSASPDNTQYF.

V gene TRBV7-6 combines with J gene TRBJ2-5; TRBD2 matches 7 bases. With V trimmed by 3 bases and J by 5 bases, 6 bases remained unmatched. The germline V gene has CDR1 SGHVS and CDR2 FNYEAQ. The CDR3 runs 14 residues. CDR3: CASSFGGGAETQYF. The CDR3 DNA reads as TGTGCCAGCAGCTTTGGCGGGGGAGCGGAGACCCAGTACTTC.

The chain carries TRBV5-6 and TRBJ1-3, with no clear D. V lost 1 base and J 3 bases, leaving 5 bases between the germline ends. CDR1 is SGHDT, CDR2 YYEEEE, per germline. This CDR3 region has 13 residues. CDR3 in DNA: TGTGCCAGCAGCTTGTTAGATGGAAACACCATATATTTT. This sequence encodes CASSLLDGNTIYF.

The chain joins TRBV27 to TRBJ2-5; D may be TRBD2 (6 bases). Germline values: CDR1 MNHEY, CDR2 SMNVEV (reference sequence). V was trimmed by 3 bases and J by 6 bases, leaving 17 bases between them. The CDR3 is 15 amino acids. The CDR3 is CASSLGGGHGKTQYF. The CDR3 bases are TGTGCCAGCAGTTTGGGGGGAGGACACGGGAAGACCCAGTACTTC.

The chain couples TRBV6-6 to TRBJ1-5, with a possible D match to TRBD1 (5 bases). Germline CDR1 and CDR2: MNHNY and SVGAGI (reference sequence). V lost 2 bases and J lost 6, with 8 bases in between. This CDR3 comprises 13 residues. CDR3: CASSYGGGQPQHF. Written as DNA, the CDR3 is TGTGCCAGCAGTTACGGGGGGGGTCAGCCCCAGCATTTT.